A single sample gave rise to the 27 T cell receptor beta chains below, sequenced in a study of blood T cell repertoires in COVID-19. Repertoires were generated with immunoSEQ multiplex PCR, while TCRdb's copy carries only in-frame clones and drops some. In the table there are some 280,000 clones, 70% to 90% of which are singletons. Sequenced material: peripheral blood. The receptors stem from a woman between 50 and 59 years old with active or convalescent COVID-19.

This clone was found once. The chain is built from TRBV18 and TRBJ2-7, with 8 nucleotides matching TRBD1. CDR3 size: 15 residues. Germline V gene sequence: CDR1 KGHSH, CDR2 LQKENI. Trimming at V came to 3 bases and at J to 7 bases, leaving 11 bases not matched to a gene. DNA of the CDR3: TGTGCCAGCTCACCTCGGGGACAGGCCTATGGGGAGCAGTACTTC. Amino acid sequence: CASSPRGQAYGEQYF.

V usage is TRBV5-1 and J usage is TRBJ1-6; no reliable D call. Deletions cut 4 bases from V and 5 bases from J, with 19 bases between. The CDR3 spans 17 residues. The germline V gene encodes CDR1 SGHRS and CDR2 YFSETQ. This CDR3 is CASSHLPAGNDNSPLHF. CDR3 coding DNA: TGCGCCAGCAGCCATCTCCCGGCCGGGAACGATAATTCACCCCTCCACTTT.

Here the CDR3 DNA reads TGCGCCAGCAGCATCGGGACTAGCGCCCTATACAATGAGCAGTTCTTC. As protein: CASSIGTSALYNEQFF. The rearrangement links TRBV5-1 to TRBJ2-1, with 10 bases identical to TRBD2. The CDR3 covers 16 residues. Germline-derived CDR1 and CDR2 are SGHRS and YFSETQ. The ends lost 4 bases at V and 4 bases at J; junction bases unmatched: 8.

V gene TRBV27 combines with J gene TRBJ1-1; 8 bases are a match to TRBD1. Trimming cost V 6 bases and J 2 bases; bases outside gene matches: 2. Looked up from germline, CDR1 is MNHEY and CDR2 is SMNVEV (reference sequence). The CDR3 is 13 amino acids. The CDR3 protein is CASSGQGNTEAFF. For the CDR3, the DNA is TGTGCCAGCAGCGGACAGGGAAACACTGAAGCTTTCTTT.

This chain connects TRBV4-1 to TRBJ2-1; tentatively, D is TRBD2 (5 bases). The germline V and J ends were trimmed by 0 bases and 4 bases, with 7 bases remaining between them. This CDR3 comprises 14 residues. CDR1 is MGHRA and CDR2 is YSYEKL in the germline V gene. CDR3 bases: TGCGCCAGCAGCCAAGAGCGGACTTACAATGAGCAGTTCTTC. Its protein product is CASSQERTYNEQFF.

The J gene is TRBJ1-2, the V gene TRBV13, with D perhaps TRBD1 (5 bases). Trimming shortened V by 2 bases and J by 1 base, and 8 bases separated the two germline ends. The CDR3 sequence is 14 residues long. CDR1 is PRHDT, CDR2 FYEKMQ, per germline (reference sequence). The chain's CDR3 is CASSLKGINYGYTF. CDR3 sequence (DNA): TGTGCCAGCAGCTTAAAGGGGATTAACTATGGCTACACCTTC.

V usage is TRBV9 and J usage is TRBJ1-6; 7 nucleotides line up with TRBD1. The CDR3 has 16 residues. Trimming cost V 0 bases and J 7 bases; bases outside gene matches: 7. The germline CDR1 and CDR2 sequences are SGDLS and YYNGEE. In DNA form, the CDR3 reads TGTGCCAGCAGCGTAGAGACAACAGGGGAAAATTCACCCCTCCACTTT. It encodes CASSVETTGENSPLHF.

V is TRBV21-1 and J is TRBJ1-6. TRBV21-1 is shown as a pseudogene. The length of the CDR3 is 17 residues. For the CDR3, the DNA is TGTGCCAGCAGCGGTTTGGATGGCTCTTACGGGAATTCACCCCTCCACTTT. As protein: CASSGLDGSYGNSPLHF.

The DNA for the CDR3 is TGTGCCAGTAGTATAGGGCCAGGGGGGCCAGGGCAGCCCCAGCATTTT. This encodes CASSIGPGGPGQPQHF. The chain is built from TRBV19 and TRBJ1-5; 7 bases line up with TRBD1. V lost 1 base, J lost 7 bases, and 10 bases stayed unmatched. Germline V CDR1 and CDR2: LNHDA, SQIVND (reference sequence). The CDR3 consists of 16 residues.

A word on this clone: The sample holds other DNA sequences that translate to the same CDR3. The V and J genes are TRBV28 and TRBJ1-5; D perhaps matches TRBD1 (5 bases). This CDR3 comprises 14 residues. The V gene lost 2 bases and the J gene lost 2 bases, with 7 bases spanning the gap. Germline V gene data show CDR1 as MDHEN and CDR2 as SYDVKM. CDR3 in DNA: TGTGCCAGCAGTTTAGCAGGGCGCAATCAGCCCCAGCATTTT. Its translation: CASSLAGRNQPQHF.

DNA of the CDR3: TGTGCCAGCAGTTACTCGGTGAGCTCCTACAATGAGCAGTTCTTC. The encoded protein is CASSYSVSSYNEQFF. The chain recombines TRBV6-5 with TRBJ2-1; D is ambiguous. Germline-derived CDR1 and CDR2 are MNHEY and SVGAGI. V lost 0 bases and J 0 bases, leaving 6 bases between the germline ends. This CDR3 has 15 residues.

J is TRBJ2-1 and V is TRBV7-8; D is unresolved. Germline V gives CDR1 SGHVS, CDR2 FQNEAQ. V was cut by 4 bases and J by 9 bases, with 13 bases left in between. The CDR3 sequence is 13 residues long. The CDR3 nucleotides are TGTGCCAGCAGCTCCATGCGGTTGGGTGAGCAGTTCTTC. This sequence encodes CASSSMRLGEQFF.

V and J are TRBV5-1 and TRBJ2-1; D call uncertain. In germline, CDR1 is SGHRS, CDR2 YFSETQ. This CDR3 is 15 amino acids long. Trimming removed 4 bases at V and 0 bases at J, with 11 bases between. For the CDR3, the DNA is TGCGCCAGCAGCCCAACTACCGACTCCTACAATGAGCAGTTCTTC. It yields the protein CASSPTTDSYNEQFF.

This clone was seen more than once but under ten times. CDR3 in DNA: TGTGCCAGCACCGACAGGGTTCAGCCCCAGCATTTT. Protein sequence: CASTDRVQPQHF. The V call is TRBV2, the J call TRBJ1-5; 7 bases align to TRBD1. The J segment lost 6 bases and the V segment lost 7 bases, leaving 3 bases of the junction unmatched. The germline gives CDR1 SNHLY, CDR2 FYNNEI. The CDR3 covers 12 residues. The full variable domain, rest sourced from reference TRBV2 and TRBJ1-5, is EPEVTQTPSHQVTQMGQEVILRCVPISNHLYFYWYRQILGQKVEFLVSFYNNEISEKSEIFDDQFSVERPDGSNFTLKIRSTKLEDSAMYFCASTDRVQPQHFGDGTRLSIL.

The chain links TRBV5-1 to TRBJ2-5; D remains ambiguous. V lost 4 bases, J lost 4 bases, and 14 bases lay in between. The CDR3 is made up of 14 amino acids. In germline, CDR1 is SGHRS, CDR2 YFSETQ. Here the CDR3 DNA reads TGCGCCAGCAGCCTGGGCTTTACCGGAGAGACCCAGTACTTC. This encodes CASSLGFTGETQYF.

The chain links TRBV18 to TRBJ1-1; a weak D match, TRBD1 (5 bases). The CDR3 is made up of 14 amino acids. Germline-derived CDR1 and CDR2 are KGHSH and LQKENI. V was shortened by 0 bases and J by 4 bases, with 9 bases between the two germline ends. DNA of the CDR3: TGTGCCAGCTCACCACCTCTGGGGGGCACTGAAGCTTTCTTT. This sequence encodes CASSPPLGGTEAFF.

The rearrangement links TRBV5-1 to TRBJ2-2, with no clear D. The CDR3 loop spans 13 amino acids. Between the trimmed V and J ends, which lost 4 bases and 4 bases, there was a span of 8 bases. Germline CDR1 reads SGHRS; CDR2 reads YFSETQ. CDR3 nucleotide sequence: TGCGCCAGCAGCGGAGTTGGCACCGGGGAGCTGTTTTTT. Translation gives CASSGVGTGELFF.

The chain couples TRBV28 to TRBJ1-2; D is perhaps TRBD1 (5 bases). Germline-derived CDR1 and CDR2 are MDHEN and SYDVKM. V was trimmed by 1 base and J by 7 bases, leaving 10 bases between them. This CDR3 is built from 13 residues. This chain's CDR3 is CASSLSGKGGYTF. Here the CDR3 DNA reads TGTGCCAGCAGTTTATCAGGGAAGGGTGGCTACACCTTC.

This rearrangement joins TRBV28 to TRBJ2-7, with a tentative D call TRBD2 (6 bases). The V end was cut by 4 bases, the J end by 0 bases, with 13 bases between. Germline lookup yields CDR1 MDHEN and CDR2 SYDVKM. This CDR3 spans 15 amino acids. CDR3 residues: CASSSAGLPSYEQYF. The CDR3 coding sequence is TGTGCCAGCAGTTCCGCGGGACTCCCCTCCTACGAGCAGTACTTC.

The chain has TRBV28 and TRBJ2-3; D is perhaps TRBD2 (5 bases). The germline V gene encodes CDR1 MDHEN and CDR2 SYDVKM. V lost 4 bases and J 11 bases, leaving 13 bases between the germline ends. The CDR3 totals 12 residues. The CDR3 sequence: CASSWASRGQYF. The CDR3 bases are TGTGCCAGCAGTTGGGCTAGCCGAGGGCAGTATTTT. Based on the CDR3 plus reference TRBV28 and TRBJ2-3, the full variable domain is DVKVTQSSRYLVKRTGEKVFLECVQDMDHENMFWYRQDPGLGLRLIYFSYDVKMKEKGDIPEGYSVSREKKERFSLILESASTNQTSMYLCASSWASRGQYFGPGTRLTVL.

This chain links TRBV18 with TRBJ1-2; TRBD1 aligns across 7 bases. The ends lost 4 bases at V and 4 bases at J; junction bases unmatched: 9. Germline CDR1 and CDR2: KGHSH and LQKENI. The CDR3 spans 15 residues. The CDR3 here is CASSRENRDSYGYTF. The CDR3 DNA is TGTGCCAGCTCACGCGAAAACCGGGACAGCTATGGCTACACCTTC.

The V gene is TRBV29-1, the J gene TRBJ1-5; possible D gene TRBD1, 6 bases. Trimming shortened V by 7 bases and J by 2 bases, and 12 bases separated the two germline ends. Germline CDR1 SQVTM, CDR2 ANQGSEA. The CDR3 spans 13 residues. DNA of the CDR3: TGCAGCGCCAGGGGCGATGGCAATCAGCCCCAGCATTTT. This gives the protein CSARGDGNQPQHF.

The chain is built from TRBV28 and TRBJ1-1; 9 positions match TRBD1. Germline V gene sequence: CDR1 MDHEN, CDR2 SYDVKM. J was trimmed by 0 bases and V by 8 bases; bases with no gene match: 4. CDR3 size: 14 residues. The CDR3 region has the DNA TGTGCCAGCTCCCGGACAGGGGTGAACACTGAAGCTTTCTTT. It is translated as CASSRTGVNTEAFF.

The V call is TRBV7-9, the J call TRBJ1-2; D uncertain. The CDR3 runs 15 residues. Germline-derived CDR1 and CDR2 are SEHNR and FQNEAQ (reference sequence). With 2 bases removed from V and 8 bases from J, the gap between germline ends came to 18 bases. DNA of the CDR3: TGTGCCAGCAGCTTAATGGGCAGTCCGCCCGACGGCTACACCTTC. This encodes CASSLMGSPPDGYTF.

The chain couples TRBV28 to TRBJ1-1, with TRBD1 matching over 7 bases. Germline V lookup: CDR1 MDHEN, CDR2 SYDVKM. The CDR3 is made up of 14 amino acids. The trim removed 4 bases at V and 4 bases at J, leaving 6 bases unmatched. The CDR3: CASSSDRWATEAFF. The CDR3 DNA follows: TGTGCCAGCAGTTCGGACAGGTGGGCCACTGAAGCTTTCTTT.

The V and J genes are TRBV18 and TRBJ1-4; 7 bases are a match to TRBD1. The germline CDR1 and CDR2 sequences are KGHSH and LQKENI. The trim removed 4 bases at V and 6 bases at J, leaving 5 bases unmatched. The CDR3 sequence is 14 residues long. CDR3 loop: CASSQQGRDEKLFF. CDR3 bases: TGTGCCAGCTCACAACAGGGGAGAGATGAAAAACTGTTTTTT.

V usage is TRBV19 and J usage is TRBJ1-5; D not resolved. Trimming shortened V by 7 bases and J by 5 bases, and 12 bases separated the two germline ends. CDR3 length: 13 amino acids. Germline V gives CDR1 LNHDA, CDR2 SQIVND (reference sequence). DNA of the CDR3: TGTGCCAGTACAGGTCTCGGTTATCAGCCCCAGCATTTT. Protein product: CASTGLGYQPQHF.